This T cell receptor (beta chain) emerged from a study of radiotherapy plus CTLA-4 blockade in lung cancer. Whole-study context: Objective responses emerged in around a sixth of patients, and roughly 28% attained disease control.

This CDR3 comprises 14 residues. The J segment lost 4 bases and the V segment lost 5 bases, leaving 5 bases of the junction unmatched. Germline values: CDR1 SGHNT, CDR2 YENEEA. Overall study results and limits: Subsequent to radiotherapy plus ipilimumab, tumor-derived TCR clones underwent expansion in blood.

Some clones are missing from TCRdb's copy, which holds only in-frame ones; the method was immunoSEQ multiplex PCR. The sample records tens of thousands of clones, approximately 65% being singletons. This clone was counted only a few times. What it recognizes is unknown. Focal radiation plus CTLA-4 blockade with ipilimumab was given to patients with chemo-refractory metastatic non-small-cell lung cancer. The gene calls are TRBV11-3 and TRBJ2-7; 10 nucleotides agree with TRBD1. Sequencing was performed on peripheral blood, taken from a patient treated with radiotherapy plus ipilimumab. This sequence was found in a human donor with non-small cell lung cancer whose response to radiotherapy plus ipilimumab could not be evaluated. CDR3 residues: CASSLRGQGYEQYF. The CDR3 nucleotides are TGTGCCAGCAGCCTCCGGGGACAGGGGTACGAGCAGTACTTC.